This T cell receptor beta chain was captured by sequencing in a study of T cells in Graves' hyperthyroidism and ophthalmopathy. The source material, RNA transcripts, was used to amplify TCR beta CDR3 regions. The TCR CDR3 was amplified in a first-round RT-PCR using the HTBI primer set. TCRdb re-called the multiplex PCR reads through MiXCR, storing one row per CDR3 protein. Here the sample spans 480,000 or so distinct CDR3 sequences, 40% to 50% being singletons. Researchers barred patients who had uncontrolled infection, other autoimmune disease, pregnancy or lactation. Used for diagnoses were clinical symptoms, serum thyroxine and TRAb, thyroid ultrasound and orbital computed tomography. V dropped 5 bases and J dropped 2 bases, with 10 bases sitting between them. From germline, CDR1 is SGHTA and CDR2 FQGNSA. The CDR3 length is 13 residues. This clonotype was seen at least ten times.

This receptor was taken from an adult woman with Graves' disease, either hyperthyroidism or ophthalmopathy (not recorded which). Sequenced sample: peripheral blood or thyroid tissue (not recorded which). This chain links TRBV7-2 with TRBJ2-7, with D possibly being TRBD1 (5 bases). CDR3 nucleotides: TGTGCCAGCAGCCACGGACATCCCTACGAGCAGTACTTC. As protein: CASSHGHPYEQYF.